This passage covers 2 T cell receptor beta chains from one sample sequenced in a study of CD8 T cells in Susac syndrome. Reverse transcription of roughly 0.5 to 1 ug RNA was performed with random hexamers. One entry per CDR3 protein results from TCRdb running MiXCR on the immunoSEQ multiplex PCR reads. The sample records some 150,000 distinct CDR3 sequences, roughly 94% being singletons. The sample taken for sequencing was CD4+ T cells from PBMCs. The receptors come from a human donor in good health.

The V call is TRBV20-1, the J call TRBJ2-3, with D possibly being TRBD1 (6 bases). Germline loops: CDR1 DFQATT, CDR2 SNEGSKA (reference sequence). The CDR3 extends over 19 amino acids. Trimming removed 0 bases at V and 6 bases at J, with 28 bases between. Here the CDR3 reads CSARDSSRAGVLVRDTQYF. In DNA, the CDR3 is TGCAGTGCTAGAGACTCGAGTCGGGCAGGGGTCCTGGTTCGGGATACGCAGTATTTT.

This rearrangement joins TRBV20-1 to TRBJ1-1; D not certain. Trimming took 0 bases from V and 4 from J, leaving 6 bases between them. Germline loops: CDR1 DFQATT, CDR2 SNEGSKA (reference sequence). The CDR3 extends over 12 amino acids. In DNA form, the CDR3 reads TGCAGTGCTAGAGATGTGGGCACTGAAGCTTTCTTT. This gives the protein CSARDVGTEAFF.